This T cell receptor beta chain was retrieved from a study of cytomegalovirus exposure and HLA in healthy donors (TCRdb year 2017). With respect to the entire study: In an earlier analysis of 550 to 750 of the donors, 276 Gb of sequence data and about 110 million unique TCR beta sequences from about 180 million T cells were reported. An early release that covered roughly 600 HLA-typed donors contained approximately 320 gigabases of sequencing data and approximately 85 million unique TCR sequences. Among the roughly 400 genotyped donors, more than 70% belonged to the genetic ancestry cluster associated with self-reported Caucasian donors. The aim of the study was to test whether cataloging public T cell receptors could identify signatures of past pathogen exposure. Using immunosequencing, the study profiled T cell repertoires from 550 to 750 subjects and related those repertoires to cytomegalovirus serostatus. Along with the roughly 670-subject first cohort, a separate validation cohort of over a hundred different subjects was used. To predict cytomegalovirus infection status, the study brought together high-throughput TCR immunosequencing, statistical association of individual TCRs with disease status, and machine learning. In a later analysis, previously published TCR beta repertoires from 666 donors were re-analyzed and high-resolution HLA genotyping was added so that TCR occurrence patterns could be studied. Rather than drawing on any new phenotypic data, the later analysis identified candidate immune exposures from TCR beta sequences and the way those sequences occurred across donors. An earlier analysis of roughly 600 of the donors used high-throughput TCR beta sequencing to judge whether each TCR beta V gene segment behaved as functional or pseudogenic. Alongside the repertoire data, information on donor age, sex, ethnicity and CMV serostatus was compiled. In a later genetic analysis, genome-wide SNP genotypes for 398 of the 666 donors were used, and that subset was treated as a discovery cohort. All discovery cohort repertoires had been generated on a single sequencing platform. HLA typing included class I and class II loci at four-digit resolution. Typing coverage varied by locus: roughly 629-630 donors for A, B, C, DRB1 and DQB1; about 520 for DQA1; about 590 for DPA1; some 470 for DPB1. Because of strong linkage in the cohort, five DR-DQ haplotypes were treated as single units for association and clustering. On average, 235,054 unique TCR beta nucleotide sequences were sequenced per donor among 398 genotyped donors of the cohort, with 15% to 20% of those sequences being non-productive.

What the research found in general, with its limitations: The classifier was reported to diagnose cytomegalovirus status with high specificity and sensitivity in both the original and validation cohorts. While some public TCRs were present in many individuals, most TCR sequences turned up only very rarely across donors. Correlated functional status among segregating V segments might be attributable to linkage disequilibrium, but an unknown experimental factor could not be ruled out. In vitro tests confirmed that three of the cytomegalovirus-associated TCR beta chains recognize cytomegalovirus antigens. A later analysis found that most CMV-associated TCR beta chains appeared HLA-restricted, with HLA associations seemingly driven largely by CMV exposure. A total of 164 TCR beta chains were listed by the study as associated with cytomegalovirus. According to the authors, the approach could potentially be generalized to other disease states and immunological phenotypes. A further reported finding was that TCR beta sequences accurately predicted the HLA-A and HLA-B alleles for most subjects in the first cohort. In this cohort, only TCR beta chains were sequenced, and detectable features were limited by the absence of alpha or paired-chain data. Strong co-occurrence of HLA alleles, especially DR and DQ, made assigning TCR associations to individual alleles difficult. The earlier analysis of 450 to 700 of the donors excluded 15 to 20 rarely observed V segments, including chromosome 9 orphons, because counts were too low. Compared with the approximately 600-donor mean, donors in an Asian-associated ancestry cluster had fewer N-insertions in productive TCRs, according to a later genetic analysis. Several of the top co-occurrence clusters appeared to be linked to parvovirus B19, influenza, CMV and Epstein-Barr virus, according to a later analysis. A later genetic analysis associated a missense DCLRE1C variant with V-gene and J-gene trimming of TCR beta chains, and an independent cohort replicated the association. A later analysis found that HLA-associated TCR beta chains were more clonally expanded and had lower generation probabilities than equally common non-associated chains. Specific HLA alleles were associated with 15,000 to 20,000 TCR beta sequences at a false discovery rate of 0.05 in a later analysis. Roughly uniform sequencing depth across donors was assumed in presence/absence analyses, although this assumption may not hold. A group of highly shared sequence variants was considered likely to be a technical artifact of the sequencing pipeline. A later analysis found that TCR association rates varied across HLA loci, with DRB1 alleles showing the most associated TCRs and HLA-C alleles the fewest. Because HLA typing was unavailable for some donors at each locus, only the typed subset was used in association tests. In an earlier analysis of a few hundred of the donors, most TCR beta V segments were observed in productive rearrangements about 87% or about 30% of the time, broadly matching IMGT annotations. CMV serostatus was the only immune exposure information available for the cohort.

The cohort comprised approximately 700 healthy bone marrow donors. All cohort members were sampled while nominally healthy, although unrecorded immune exposures were likely present. The donor tested CMV seropositive, placing the donor among the approximately 290 seropositive members of the cohort. Every donor gave a peripheral blood sample, and the peripheral blood mononuclear cells from that sample were used for TCR beta sequencing. The Qiagen DNeasy Blood Extraction Kit was used to extract genomic DNA from the blood cell samples. The library was obtained by the immunoSEQ multiplex PCR assay. For the multiplex PCR, a mixture combining 60 forward primers for TCR Vbeta segments and 13 reverse primers for TCR Jbeta segments was used. Amplification of the CDR3 region of rearranged TCR beta genes was performed with a multiplex PCR assay on genomic DNA. On the Illumina HiSeq System, the amplified TCR beta libraries were sequenced as 87-base-pair reads. The source study handled its data this way. Across the 700 or so repertoires, a later analysis counted 60 million to 90 million unique TCR beta chains, some 11 million of which were shared by at least two donors. A nearest-neighbor algorithm error-corrected the raw reads and collapsed the reads into unique sequences, merging closely related sequences to remove PCR and sequencing errors. V, D and J gene segments were assigned by aligning CDR3 sequences to IMGT reference sequences. For a sequence to be retained, a match of at least six nucleotides was required to both a V gene segment and a J gene segment. Rearrangements were classified as productive when the CDR3 lacked stop codons and remained in frame with V and J, and all other rearrangements were classified as non-productive. Following IMGT convention, CDR3 was defined as the stretch from the second conserved V-encoded cysteine up to the conserved J-encoded phenylalanine. In an earlier analysis of approximately 500 of the donors, sequences lacking an unambiguous match to a single V gene segment were excluded. An earlier analysis of roughly 590 of the donors called V segments functional above 56.7% productive rearrangements and segregating when the between-donor standard deviation exceeded 5%. A statistical classification framework was built for diagnosing cytomegalovirus status from the catalog of TCR beta chain sequences. In a later analysis, V and J genes were assigned by comparing TCR nucleotide sequences against IMGT/GENE-DB human TR gene sequences. A later analysis assigned CDR3 sequences and most-parsimonious VDJ recombination scenarios with the TCRdist pipeline. In a later analysis, every TCR beta chain was defined by the combination of its CDR3 amino acid sequence and its V-gene family, and reads without a unique V-gene family were dropped. To address suspected cross-contamination and a sequencing artifact, a later analysis removed 450 to 700 highly shared, low-generation-probability nucleotide sequences. For each public chain, a later analysis derived a clonal expansion index from normalized ranks of inferred template counts within each repertoire. In a later analysis, generation probabilities were computed with a VDJ recombination model fitted to out-of-frame rearrangements, and the resulting probabilities were checked against IGoR. Hypergeometric tests were used in a later analysis to score TCR-TCR, TCR-HLA and TCR-CMV co-occurrence, with a repertoire-size bias correction applied to the TCR pairs. In a later analysis, false discovery rates were estimated by permuting HLA or CMV assignments 20 times. In a later analysis, co-occurring TCRs were grouped using DBSCAN, with TCRdist sequence similarity added in when clustering inside HLA-allele-positive subsets. Repertoires with fewer than 30,000 or more than 120,000 public chains, plus five repertoires with anomalous nucleotide sharing, were excluded from co-occurrence clustering. This is the immuneACCESS table as TCRdb keeps it, with only in-frame sequences that have V and J called. A part of the clones is gone; compared with another copy, unresolved V genes explain less than half, and the rest is unexplained. D and trimming were read from the DNA, whereas the V and J calls and clone size are those reported in that table. Within this sample are around 100,000 clones, with approximately 80% of them counted one time only. The ten top clones hold around 3.6% of the sample.

On this clone: No antigen is known for it. The sample holds no much larger clone one base away, and base qualities are not on file.

The sequenced sample was PBMCs. The clonotype was recovered from a female donor in good health and CMV-seropositive.

The nucleotides are TGCGCCAGCAGCCAAATGCCGGGACAGCAGTATGGCTACACCTTC. The encoded protein is CASSQMPGQQYGYTF. The chain couples TRBV4-1 to TRBJ1-2, and 7 junction bases match TRBD1. The germline V gene supplies CDR1 MGHRA and CDR2 YSYEKL. Including cysteine and phenylalanine, the CDR3 has 15 amino acids. Of the read, only the CDR3 DNA is kept; its 45 bases are in frame from base 1. V is pruned by 2 bases and J by 5 bases, leaving 8 bases of the junction without a gene match.